Each of the 20 T cell receptor beta chains below was sequenced from the same sample in a study of cytomegalovirus exposure and HLA in healthy donors. Primers included in the PCR were 60 Vbeta and 13 Jbeta primers. This table comes from immunoSEQ multiplex PCR, and its TCRdb copy is limited to in-frame clones, with some not included. Of some 100,000 clones in the sample, 65% to 90% were seen once. The specimen was PBMCs. Receptors originate from a woman under 30 in good health and CMV-seronegative.

The chain recombines TRBV4-1 with TRBJ1-2; TRBD1 matches 9 bases. CDR1 is MGHRA, CDR2 YSYEKL, per germline. The V gene end was trimmed by 2 bases and the J gene end by 7 bases; junction bases not matched to a gene: 14. The CDR3 consists of 17 residues. CDR3 DNA: TGCGCCAGCAGCCAAACCTCCGGGACAGGGTTTGTAGGTGGCTACACCTTC. Translation: CASSQTSGTGFVGGYTF.

There are a few counts of this clone. This chain connects TRBV5-1 to TRBJ2-7, with TRBD1 as a possible D gene (6 bases). The CDR3 has 13 residues. Germline CDR1 reads SGHRS; CDR2 reads YFSETQ. V was trimmed by 5 bases and J by 2 bases, leaving 11 bases between them. CDR3 DNA: TGCGCCAGCAGTCGGGACACTGCCTACGAGCAGTACTTC. It is translated as CASSRDTAYEQYF.

The rearrangement uses TRBV6-5 and TRBJ1-4, with a tentative D call TRBD1 (6 bases). Trimming left V 5 bases short and J 0 bases short, with 10 bases between. This CDR3 comprises 15 residues. The germline gives CDR1 MNHEY, CDR2 SVGAGI. CDR3 protein: CASSVRQATNEKLFF. CDR3 bases: TGTGCCAGCAGTGTTCGACAGGCAACTAATGAAAAACTGTTTTTT.

V and J are TRBV28 and TRBJ2-7; 8 nucleotides line up with TRBD1. V lost 6 bases to trimming and J lost 3 bases; unmatched junction nucleotides: 10. The germline CDR1 and CDR2 sequences are MDHEN and SYDVKM. This CDR3 contains 15 residues. CDR3 amino acids: CASSPYPGQVYEQYF. DNA of the CDR3: TGTGCCAGCAGCCCTTATCCGGGACAGGTCTACGAGCAGTACTTC. Filled out from reference TRBV28 and TRBJ2-7, the complete variable domain reads DVKVTQSSRYLVKRTGEKVFLECVQDMDHENMFWYRQDPGLGLRLIYFSYDVKMKEKGDIPEGYSVSREKKERFSLILESASTNQTSMYLCASSPYPGQVYEQYFGPGTRLTVT.

V is TRBV27 and J is TRBJ2-7; D is perhaps TRBD1 (6 bases). Between the trimmed V and J ends, which lost 0 bases and 1 base, there was a span of 16 bases. The germline V gene encodes CDR1 MNHEY and CDR2 SMNVEV (reference sequence). The CDR3 has 17 amino acids. This CDR3 reads CASSLSAHGTRSYEQYF. The CDR3, as DNA: TGTGCCAGCAGTTTATCAGCCCACGGGACACGGTCCTACGAGCAGTACTTC.

The chain is built from TRBV7-8 and TRBJ1-2; D remains ambiguous. This CDR3 is 13 amino acids long. CDR1 and CDR2 (germline): SGHVS, FQNEAQ. Between the trimmed V and J ends, which lost 4 bases and 8 bases, there was a span of 14 bases. CDR3 coding DNA: TGTGCCAGCAGCTCGAGCGTCTATGGAGGCTACACCTTC. This gives the protein CASSSSVYGGYTF.

The genes are TRBV28 and TRBJ2-7, with 10 bases fitting TRBD2. From germline, CDR1 is MDHEN and CDR2 SYDVKM. CDR3 length: 17 residues. Trimming at V came to 3 bases and at J to 2 bases, leaving 10 bases not matched to a gene. In nucleotides, the CDR3 is TGTGCCAGCAGTTTCTTCGCTAGCGGGAGCCCCACCTACGAGCAGTACTTC. Translation: CASSFFASGSPTYEQYF.

The rearrangement joins TRBV13 to TRBJ1-2; 11 bases agree with TRBD1. Germline CDR1 PRHDT, CDR2 FYEKMQ (reference sequence). The junction had 9 bases not matched to a gene; V was cut back by 5 bases and J by 13 bases. CDR3 size: 13 residues. The CDR3 nucleotides are TGTGCCAGCAGCCCCATGTGGGACAGGGGGACCACCTTC. Protein: CASSPMWDRGTTF. The full variable domain, in which reference TRBV13 and TRBJ1-2 provide the parts outside the CDR3, is AAGVIQSPRHLIKEKRETATLKCYPIPRHDTVYWYQQGPGQDPQFLISFYEKMQSDKGSIPDRFSAQQFSDYHSELNMSSLELGDSALYFCASSPMWDRGTTFGSGTRLTVV.

This chain's CDR3 is CASRGLAGVANEQFF. As DNA, the CDR3 is TGTGCCAGTAGAGGACTAGCGGGAGTAGCAAATGAGCAGTTCTTC. The J gene is TRBJ2-1, the V gene TRBV19; 13 bases match TRBD2. CDR1 and CDR2 (germline): LNHDA, SQIVND (reference sequence). This CDR3 spans 15 amino acids. The J segment lost 7 bases and the V segment lost 6 bases, leaving 6 bases of the junction unmatched.

This chain uses TRBV11-2 with TRBJ2-5; TRBD2 matches 10 bases. Germline-derived CDR1 and CDR2 are SGHAT and FQNNGV. J gave up 5 bases and V 1 base, and 10 bases lay outside the gene matches. There are 17 residues in the CDR3. CDR3 nucleotides: TGTGCCAGCAGCTTAGTGTGGTATAGCGGGGGGAGGGAGACCCAGTACTTC. Translating it yields CASSLVWYSGGRETQYF. The whole variable domain, remainder taken from reference TRBV11-2 and TRBJ2-5, is EAGVAQSPRYKIIEKRQSVAFWCNPISGHATLYWYQQILGQGPKLLIQFQNNGVVDDSQLPKDRFSAERLKGVDSTLKIQPAKLEDSAVYLCASSLVWYSGGRETQYFGPGTRLLVL.

The V and J genes are TRBV23-1 and TRBJ2-7; tentatively, D is TRBD2 (7 bases). TRBV23-1 is designated an ORF whose function remains uncertain. The CDR3 runs 18 residues. Trimming removed 0 bases from V and 3 bases from J, with 21 bases in between. CDR3 amino acids: CASSQSKGGLGGYYEQYF. CDR3 DNA: TGCGCCAGCAGTCAATCGAAGGGGGGGCTAGGGGGATACTACGAGCAGTACTTC.

This chain links TRBV18 with TRBJ1-2; D ambiguous. Trimming took off 0 bases at V and 1 base at J, with 9 bases between the two ends. The CDR3 runs to 15 residues. Germline V gene lookup returns CDR1 KGHSH and CDR2 LQKENI. Here the CDR3 DNA reads TGTGCCAGCTCACCACCTCTGAGGGTTAACTATGGCTACACCTTC. It specifies CASSPPLRVNYGYTF.

The gene calls are TRBV30 and TRBJ2-2; 8 bases agree with TRBD1. The J segment lost 5 bases and the V segment lost 3 bases, leaving 2 bases of the junction unmatched. This CDR3 contains 13 residues. Looked up from germline, CDR1 is GTSNPN and CDR2 is SVGIG (reference sequence). Here the CDR3 reads CAWRDRETGELFF. The DNA of the CDR3 is TGTGCCTGGAGGGACAGGGAGACCGGGGAGCTGTTTTTT. The full variable domain, completed using reference TRBV30 and TRBJ2-2, is SQTIHQWPATLVQPVGSPLSLECTVEGTSNPNLYWYRQAAGRGLQLLFYSVGIGQISSEVPQNLSASRPQDRQFILSSKKLLLSDSGFYLCAWRDRETGELFFGEGSRLTVL.

CDR3 sequence reads: CASSQVTTGYYGYTF. CDR3 bases: TGCGCCAGCAGCCAAGTAACAACGGGGTACTATGGCTACACCTTC. The V gene is TRBV4-1, the J gene TRBJ1-2; D is ambiguous. Germline V gene sequence: CDR1 MGHRA, CDR2 YSYEKL. Between the trimmed V and J ends, which lost 1 base and 3 bases, there was a span of 12 bases. The CDR3 is 15 amino acids.

The chain joins TRBV6-5 to TRBJ1-1; D call uncertain. V lost 6 bases and J 0 bases, leaving 11 bases between the germline ends. CDR3 length: 14 amino acids. The germline gives CDR1 MNHEY, CDR2 SVGAGI. CDR3 bases: TGTGCCAGCAGCCAACAGATGATGAACACTGAAGCTTTCTTT. It translates to CASSQQMMNTEAFF.

V and J are TRBV4-3 and TRBJ2-1, with TRBD2 matching 7 bases. The CDR3 is made up of 14 amino acids. The ends lost 3 bases at V and 2 bases at J; junction bases unmatched: 1. Germline values: CDR1 LGHNA, CDR2 YSLEER. Here the CDR3 reads CASSQSGAYNEQFF. CDR3 bases: TGCGCCAGCAGCCAGAGCGGGGCCTACAATGAGCAGTTCTTC.

The chain recombines TRBV7-9 with TRBJ2-5; D may be TRBD2 (5 bases). The DNA end favors TRBJ2-7, so the J call may be wrong. CDR1 and CDR2 from the germline V gene are SEHNR and FQNEAQ (reference sequence). This CDR3 has 13 residues. Here the CDR3 DNA reads TGTGCCAGCAGCCACCCCCCGGGGTACGAGCAGTACTTC. Translated: CASSHPPGYEQYF.

In nucleotides, the CDR3 is TGTGCCACCAGCAGAGACCGACAGGGTGCGTCGTACGAGCAGTACTTC. It specifies CATSRDRQGASYEQYF. V and J are TRBV15 and TRBJ2-7; 7 positions match TRBD1. From germline, CDR1 is LNHNV and CDR2 YYDKDF (reference sequence). V was clipped by 0 bases and J by 4 bases; unmatched bases: 9. The CDR3 is made up of 16 amino acids.

The chain links TRBV6-1 to TRBJ1-2; D is unresolved. This CDR3 is built from 14 residues. Germline V gene lookup returns CDR1 MNHNS and CDR2 SASEGT. V was trimmed by 5 bases and J by 6 bases, leaving 16 bases between them. The CDR3 sequence is CASSPRWEGDGYTF. CDR3 nucleotide sequence: TGTGCCAGCAGTCCAAGATGGGAGGGCGATGGCTACACCTTC.

This clone was seen once. This chain connects TRBV2 to TRBJ2-7; D possibly corresponds to TRBD2 (5 bases). Germline V gives CDR1 SNHLY, CDR2 FYNNEI. V was cut by 6 bases and J by 1 base, with 10 bases left in between. CDR3 length: 13 amino acids. CDR3 sequence reads: CASRPSGSYEQYF. DNA of the CDR3: TGTGCCAGCAGACCCAGCGGTTCCTACGAGCAGTACTTC.